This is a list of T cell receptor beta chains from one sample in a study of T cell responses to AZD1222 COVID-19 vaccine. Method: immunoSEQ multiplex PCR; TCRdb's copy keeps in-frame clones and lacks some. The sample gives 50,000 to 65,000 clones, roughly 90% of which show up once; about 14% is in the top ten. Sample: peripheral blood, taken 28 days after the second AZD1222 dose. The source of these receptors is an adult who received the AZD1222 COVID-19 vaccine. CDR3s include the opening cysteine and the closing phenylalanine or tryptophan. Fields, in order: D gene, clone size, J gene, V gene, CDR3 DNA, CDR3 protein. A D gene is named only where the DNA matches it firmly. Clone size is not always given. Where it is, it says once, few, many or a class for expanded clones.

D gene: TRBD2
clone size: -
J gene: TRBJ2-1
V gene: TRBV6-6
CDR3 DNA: TGTGCCAGCAGTCGAGGACTAGCGGGAGAGTGGGGCAATGAGCAGTTCTTC
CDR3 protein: CASSRGLAGEWGNEQFF

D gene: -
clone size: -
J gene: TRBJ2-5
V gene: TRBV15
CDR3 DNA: TGTGCCACCAGCAGAGATGTGGCGAGCCAAGAGACCCAGTACTTC
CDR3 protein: CATSRDVASQETQYF

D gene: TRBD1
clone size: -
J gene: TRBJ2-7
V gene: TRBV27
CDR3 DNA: TGTGCCAGCAGGGATCCGACAGGGGGTTCCTACGAGCAGTACTTC
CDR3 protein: CASRDPTGGSYEQYF

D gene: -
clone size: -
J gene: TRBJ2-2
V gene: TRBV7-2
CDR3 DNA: TGTGCCAGCAGCTTAGCGTCAGCCTTGAACACCGGGGAGCTGTTTTTT
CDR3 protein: CASSLASALNTGELFF

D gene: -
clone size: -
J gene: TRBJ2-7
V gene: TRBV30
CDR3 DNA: TGTGCCTGGAGAGACAAGACCTACGAGCAGTACTTC
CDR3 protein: CAWRDKTYEQYF

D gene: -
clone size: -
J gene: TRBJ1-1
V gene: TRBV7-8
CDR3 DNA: TGTGCCAGCAGCTTAGGAAACTTGAACACTGAAGCTTTCTTT
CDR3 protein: CASSLGNLNTEAFF

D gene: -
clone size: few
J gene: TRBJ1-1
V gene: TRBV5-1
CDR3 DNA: TGCGCCAGCAGCTTGACTCCGGGCACTGAAGCTTTCTTT
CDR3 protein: CASSLTPGTEAFF

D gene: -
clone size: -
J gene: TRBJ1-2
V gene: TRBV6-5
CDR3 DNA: TGTGCCAGCAGTTACTTCCCGACGGCTAACTATGGCTACACCTTC
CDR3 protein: CASSYFPTANYGYTF

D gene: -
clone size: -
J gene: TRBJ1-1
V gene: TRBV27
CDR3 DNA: TGTGCCAGCAGTCTCCGGGACGGGAACACTGAAGCTTTCTTT
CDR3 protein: CASSLRDGNTEAFF

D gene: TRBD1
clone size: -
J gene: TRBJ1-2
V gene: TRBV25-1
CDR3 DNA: TGTGCCAGCAGTGAGGACAGGGGAGTCTATGGCTACACCTTC
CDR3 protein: CASSEDRGVYGYTF

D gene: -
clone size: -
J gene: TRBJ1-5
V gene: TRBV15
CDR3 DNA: TGTGCCACCAGCATCGCCGGGCCCCGGGGCCAGCCCCAGCATTTT
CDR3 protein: CATSIAGPRGQPQHF

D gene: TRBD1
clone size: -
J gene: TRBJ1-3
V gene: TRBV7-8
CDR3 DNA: TGTGCCAGCAGCCTCGGACAGGGTTGGAACACCATATATTTT
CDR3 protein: CASSLGQGWNTIYF

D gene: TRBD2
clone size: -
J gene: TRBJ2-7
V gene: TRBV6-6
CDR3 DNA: TGTGCCAGCAGTTACGTCGTAGCGGGAGCAAGCGAGCAGTACTTC
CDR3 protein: CASSYVVAGASEQYF

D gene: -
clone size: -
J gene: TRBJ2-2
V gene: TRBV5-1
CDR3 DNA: TGCGCCAGCAGCCCGACTTTGTCCAGGAACACCGGGGAGCTGTTTTTT
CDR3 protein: CASSPTLSRNTGELFF

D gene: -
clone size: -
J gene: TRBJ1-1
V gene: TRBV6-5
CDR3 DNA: TGTGCCAGCAGTTACGAAGGGGCGACGGTTAACACTGAAGCTTTCTTT
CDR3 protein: CASSYEGATVNTEAFF

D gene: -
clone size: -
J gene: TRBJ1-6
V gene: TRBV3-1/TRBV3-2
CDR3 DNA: TGTGCCAGCAGCCAAAGGCTAGTGAATTCACCCCTCCACTTT
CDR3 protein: CASSQRLVNSPLHF

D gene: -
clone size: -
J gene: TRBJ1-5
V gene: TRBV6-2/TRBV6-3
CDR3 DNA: TGTGCCAGCAGTTCCGCCCCGAGGGGACCCCAGCATTTT
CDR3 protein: CASSSAPRGPQHF

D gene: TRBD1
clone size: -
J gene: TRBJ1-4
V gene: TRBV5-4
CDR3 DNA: TGTGCCAGCAGCCTGACAGGGGGCGGTGAAAAACTGTTTTTT
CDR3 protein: CASSLTGGGEKLFF

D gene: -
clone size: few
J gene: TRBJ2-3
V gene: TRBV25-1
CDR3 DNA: TGTGCCAGCAGTGAATTATCTTTGGGTGGTACGCAGTATTTT
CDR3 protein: CASSELSLGGTQYF

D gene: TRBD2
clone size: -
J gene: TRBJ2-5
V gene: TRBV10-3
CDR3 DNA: TGTGCCATCAGTGAGTCGTCCGGGGTAGCGGGAGTAGAGACCCAGTACTTC
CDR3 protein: CAISESSGVAGVETQYF

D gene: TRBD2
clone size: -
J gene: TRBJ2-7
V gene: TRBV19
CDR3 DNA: TGTGCCAGTAGTATGCTAGCGGGAGCCAGCCCTACTAGCGGGCAGTACTTC
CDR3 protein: CASSMLAGASPTSGQYF

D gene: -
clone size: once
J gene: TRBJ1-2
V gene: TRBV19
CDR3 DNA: TGTGCCAGTAGTAACCGACAGGCCAGAACAAACTATGGCTACACCTTC
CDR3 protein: CASSNRQARTNYGYTF

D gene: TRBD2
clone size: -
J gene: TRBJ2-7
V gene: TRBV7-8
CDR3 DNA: TGTGCCAGCAGCCTTGGGTTAGCGGGAGGGCCCTACGAGCAGTACTTC
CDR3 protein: CASSLGLAGGPYEQYF

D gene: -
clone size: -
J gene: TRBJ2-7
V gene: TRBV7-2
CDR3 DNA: TGTGCCAGCGCTCCTCTGGGCTACGAGCAGTACTTC
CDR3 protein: CASAPLGYEQYF

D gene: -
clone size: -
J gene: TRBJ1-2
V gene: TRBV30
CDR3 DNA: TGTGCCTTGGGCAGGGGCGTTGCTGAGGCTAATGGCTACACCTTC
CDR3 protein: CALGRGVAEANGYTF

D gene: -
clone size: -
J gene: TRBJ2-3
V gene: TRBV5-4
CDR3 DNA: TGTGCCAGCAGCTCCGAAGGCAAGAGCACAGATACGCAGTATTTT
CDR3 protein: CASSSEGKSTDTQYF

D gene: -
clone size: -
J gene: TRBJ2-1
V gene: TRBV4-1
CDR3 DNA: TGCGCCAGCAGCCAAGATCGCGTGGGAGGAGAGCAGTTCTTC
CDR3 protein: CASSQDRVGGEQFF

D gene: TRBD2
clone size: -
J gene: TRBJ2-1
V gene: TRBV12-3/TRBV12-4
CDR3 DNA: TGTGCCAGCAGTTCCCCCGGGGGGGCCAAGCTCTTC
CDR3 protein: CASSSPGGAKLF

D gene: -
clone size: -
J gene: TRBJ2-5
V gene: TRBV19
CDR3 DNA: TGTGCCAGTAGTAAAGCCCGTTCCCAAGAGACCCAGTACTTC
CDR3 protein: CASSKARSQETQYF

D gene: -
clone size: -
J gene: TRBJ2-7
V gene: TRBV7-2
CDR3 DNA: TGTGCCAGCAGCGACTACAGGACAACCTACGAGCAGTACTTC
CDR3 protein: CASSDYRTTYEQYF

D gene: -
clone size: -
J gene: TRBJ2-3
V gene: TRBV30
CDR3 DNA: TGTGCCTGGAGTGCAGGCTCACGAGATACGCAGTATTTT
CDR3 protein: CAWSAGSRDTQYF

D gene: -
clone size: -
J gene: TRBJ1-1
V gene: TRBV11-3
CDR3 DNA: TGTGCCAGCAGGGGGGGAACTGAAGCTTTCTTT
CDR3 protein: CASRGGTEAFF

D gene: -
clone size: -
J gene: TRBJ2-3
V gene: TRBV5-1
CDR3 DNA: TGCGCCAGCAGCTTGGGCGGGGCAGATACGCAGTATTTT
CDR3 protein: CASSLGGADTQYF

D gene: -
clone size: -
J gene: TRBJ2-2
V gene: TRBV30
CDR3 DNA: TGTGCCTGGAGGACTGGTCGTGGCACCGGGGAGCTGTTTTTT
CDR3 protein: CAWRTGRGTGELFF

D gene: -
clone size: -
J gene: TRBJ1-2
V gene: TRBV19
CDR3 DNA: TGTGCCAGTAGTATCATTGGTGAGGGGGACTATGGCTACACCTTC
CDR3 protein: CASSIIGEGDYGYTF

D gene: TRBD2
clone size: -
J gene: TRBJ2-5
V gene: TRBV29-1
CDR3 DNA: TGCAGCGTGGTTGGACTAGCGGATGGGACCCAGTACTTC
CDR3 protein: CSVVGLADGTQYF

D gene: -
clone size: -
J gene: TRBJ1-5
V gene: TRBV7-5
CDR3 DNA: TGTGTCAGAAGCTTAGAGGCAGGCTCGCTAGGGCGTCAGCCCCAGCATTTT
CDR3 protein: CVRSLEAGSLGRQPQHF

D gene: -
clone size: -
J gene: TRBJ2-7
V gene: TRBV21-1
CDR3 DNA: TGTGCCAGCAGCAAAGTGCCCCCACCTGCGGAACCCGGGACAGGGGTTTACGAGCAGTACTTC
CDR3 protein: CASSKVPPPAEPGTGVYEQYF

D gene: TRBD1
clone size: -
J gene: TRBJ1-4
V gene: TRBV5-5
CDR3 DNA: TGTGCCAGCAGCCGGACAGGGGGGAAGCAAGAAAAACTGTTTTTT
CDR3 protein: CASSRTGGKQEKLFF

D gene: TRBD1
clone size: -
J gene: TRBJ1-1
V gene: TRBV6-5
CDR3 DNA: TGTGCCAGCAGTTACAACCCAGGGGGCGTGAACACTGAAGCTTTCTTT
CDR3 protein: CASSYNPGGVNTEAFF

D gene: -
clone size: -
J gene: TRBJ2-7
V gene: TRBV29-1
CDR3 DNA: TGCAGCGTTGCGCCATCAGGGGACGAGCAGTACTTC
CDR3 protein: CSVAPSGDEQYF

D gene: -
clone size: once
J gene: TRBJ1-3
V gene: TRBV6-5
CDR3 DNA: TGTGCCAGCAGGCCCTCGGGGTCTGGAAACACCATATATTTT
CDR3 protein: CASRPSGSGNTIYF

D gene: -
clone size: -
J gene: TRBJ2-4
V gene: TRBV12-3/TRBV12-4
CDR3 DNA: TGTGCCAGCAGTTCAGTATACCTTCAGTACTTC
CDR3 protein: CASSSVYLQYF

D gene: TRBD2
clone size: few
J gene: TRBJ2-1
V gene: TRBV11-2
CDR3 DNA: TGTGCCAGCAGCTTCTCGGCGGGAGGGTCCTACAATGAGCAGTTCTTC
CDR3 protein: CASSFSAGGSYNEQFF

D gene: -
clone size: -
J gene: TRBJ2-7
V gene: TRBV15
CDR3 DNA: TGTGCCACCAGCAGAGATAGTTATAGAACAGGGCTTCTCTACGAGCAGTACTTC
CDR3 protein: CATSRDSYRTGLLYEQYF

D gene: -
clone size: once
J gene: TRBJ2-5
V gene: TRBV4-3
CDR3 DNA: TGCGCCAGCAGCCAAGGCCCCAACAGGGACATGTACCAAGAGACCCAGTACTTC
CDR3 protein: CASSQGPNRDMYQETQYF

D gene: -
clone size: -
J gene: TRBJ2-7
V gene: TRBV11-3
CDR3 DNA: TGTGCCAGCAGCTTAGTACTAGGAGAGCAGTACTTC
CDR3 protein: CASSLVLGEQYF

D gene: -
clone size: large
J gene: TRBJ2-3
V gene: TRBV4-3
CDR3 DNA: TGCGCCAGCAGCCAAGATAGAGACTCATCAGATACGCAGTATTTT
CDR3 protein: CASSQDRDSSDTQYF